Listed here are 2 T cell receptor beta chains from one sample, sequenced in a study of T cells in Graves' hyperthyroidism and ophthalmopathy. Amplified regions were TCR beta CDR3 sequences from RNA transcripts. The HTBI primer set drove a first-round RT-PCR of the TCR CDR3. TCRdb reprocessed the multiplex PCR reads via MiXCR and lists one record per CDR3 protein. The sample has nearly 600,000 distinct CDR3 sequences; 14% are singletons. The material sequenced was blood. The receptors originated from a young woman with Graves' ophthalmopathy.

This chain connects TRBV25-1 to TRBJ2-3; D remains unclear. From germline, CDR1 is MGHDK and CDR2 SYGVNS. The CDR3 totals 13 residues. The ends were cut back, 0 bases at V and 3 bases at J, with 4 bases in the middle. The CDR3: CASSEYETDTQYF. CDR3 nucleotide sequence: TGTGCCAGCAGTGAATATGAGACAGATACGCAGTATTTT. The full variable domain, rest sourced from reference TRBV25-1 and TRBJ2-3, is EADIYQTPRYLVIGTGKKITLECSQTMGHDKMYWYQQDPGMELHLIHYSYGVNSTEKGDLSSESTVSRIRTEHFPLTLESARPSHTSQYLCASSEYETDTQYFGPGTRLTVL.

This clonotype was observed at least ten times. CDR3 sequence: CASSLGGSRAEQYF. The CDR3 nucleotides are TGTGCCAGCAGCTTAGGGGGATCCAGGGCCGAGCAGTACTTC. This chain links TRBV7-9 with TRBJ2-7; D possibly corresponds to TRBD1 (5 bases). The CDR3 spans 14 residues. The V end lost 1 base, the J end lost 6 bases, and 13 bases lay between the germline ends. Germline values: CDR1 SEHNR, CDR2 FQNEAQ (reference sequence).